The 19 T cell receptor beta chains in this list originate from one sample, sequenced in a study of human T cells and chemical hapten exposure (dated by TCRdb to about 2021). The time point label, as the study defines it: patch test 3, about 24 weeks after DPC sensitization. This specimen's treatment or condition label, per the study, means: therapeutic diphenylcyclopropenone sensitization with weekly scalp DPC. Libraries were prepared through RACE. The instrument was a NextSeq 500. TCRdb handled the public reads itself, with Q25 trimming in fastp and clone calling in MiXCR, and kept productive beta chains. Here each entry gathers all rows of one CDR3 protein and keeps the most common genes and DNA. The sample table lists just over 70,000 distinct CDR3 sequences, around 10% of them with a count of one. Roughly 1.3% of the sample rests with the top ten. The sequencing used whole blood, collected in connection with sensitization to the hapten diphenylcyclopropenone (DPC). These receptors originate from a woman between 50 and 59 years old with alopecia areata. Some clones in this sample may be carry-over from other donors' samples.

This clonotype was seen many times. This chain uses TRBV25-1 with TRBJ1-5; no clear D gene. The CDR3 contains 16 residues. CDR1 is MGHDK, CDR2 SYGVNS, per germline. The V end lost 1 base, the J end lost 3 bases, and 13 bases lay between the germline ends. The CDR3 nucleotides read TGTGCCAGCAGTGAATCGGGGTCTATCCTCAATCAGCCCCAGCATTTT. Translation gives CASSESGSILNQPQHF.

This clonotype was recorded a few times. The chain has TRBV7-9 and TRBJ2-1; 8 bases fit TRBD1. The CDR3 runs to 15 residues. Germline-derived CDR1 and CDR2 are SEHNR and FQNEAQ (reference sequence). After removal of 5 bases from V and 10 bases from J, the junction contained 13 bases not matched to a gene. The CDR3 spells CASSHAGQGIMEQFF. CDR3 nucleotide sequence: TGTGCCAGCAGCCACGCCGGACAGGGTATTATGGAGCAGTTCTTC. The whole variable domain, filled in from reference TRBV7-9 and TRBJ2-1, reads DTGVSQNPRHKITKRGQNVTFRCDPISEHNRLYWYRQTLGQGPEFLTYFQNEAQLEKSRLLSDRFSAERPKGSFSTLEIQRTEQGDSAMYLCASSHAGQGIMEQFFGPGTRLTVL.

A note on this clonotype: An end of the junction differs from the germline gene, which may be a read error. The V gene is TRBV20-1, the J gene TRBJ1-1, with D perhaps matching TRBD1 (5 bases). The CDR3 length is 15 residues. CDR1 is DFQATT, CDR2 SNEGSKA, per germline (reference sequence). Here the CDR3 reads CSARDIGAVGTEAFF. In nucleotides, the CDR3 is TGCAGTGCCAGAGATATAGGGGCGGTGGGTACTGAAGCTTTCTTT.

This clonotype was picked up many times. The V gene is TRBV12-3 or TRBV12-4, the J gene TRBJ2-6; 7 bases are shared with TRBD1. There are 17 residues in the CDR3. J was trimmed by 0 bases and V by 6 bases; bases with no gene match: 8. CDR3 sequence reads: CASSSRDSLSGANVLTF. The CDR3 DNA is TGTGCCAGCAGCTCACGGGACAGCCTCTCTGGGGCCAACGTCCTGACTTTC.

The sample holds a few counts of this clonotype. V gene TRBV7-2 combines with J gene TRBJ2-3, with 14 bases lining up with TRBD2. CDR1 and CDR2 from the germline V gene are SGHTA and FQGNSA. The CDR3 contains 17 residues. With V trimmed by 5 bases and J by 6 bases, 10 bases remained unmatched. CDR3 sequence: CASSPRTSGGPGDTQYF. DNA for the CDR3: TGTGCCAGCAGCCCCCGGACTAGCGGGGGGCCCGGCGATACGCAGTATTTT.

This clonotype occurred many times. The chain uses TRBV7-2 and TRBJ2-3; weak D call: TRBD2 (7 bases). Germline V gene lookup returns CDR1 SGHTA and CDR2 FQGNSA. V shed 5 bases and J shed 6 bases, with 15 bases lying between them. The CDR3 is 14 residues long. Here the CDR3 reads CASSLSRGADTQYF. CDR3 nucleotide sequence: TGTGCCAGCAGCCTCAGTCGGGGGGCCGATACGCAGTATTTT.

V is TRBV12-3 or TRBV12-4 and J is TRBJ1-6; 7 bases line up with TRBD1. The J segment lost 6 bases and the V segment lost 6 bases, leaving 5 bases of the junction unmatched. The length of the CDR3 is 14 residues. CDR3 DNA sequence: TGTGCCAGCAGAGACAGGGATGGTAATTCACCCCTCCACTTT. It translates to CASRDRDGNSPLHF.

In this sample, this clonotype turned up a few times. CDR3 nucleotide sequence: TGTGCCAGCAGTGAGGTCAATACCAAAAACATTCAGTACTTC. Its translation: CASSEVNTKNIQYF. This chain uses TRBV2 with TRBJ2-4; D unclear. Between the trimmed V and J ends, which lost 3 bases and 2 bases, there was a span of 8 bases. The germline gives CDR1 SNHLY, CDR2 FYNNEI. The CDR3 has 14 residues.

This clonotype was recorded a few times. The chain is built from TRBV7-8 and TRBJ2-6; D possibly corresponds to TRBD2 (6 bases). Trimming removed 1 base from V and 0 bases from J, with 10 bases in between. This CDR3 contains 17 residues. The germline gives CDR1 SGHVS, CDR2 FQNEAQ. The CDR3 nucleotides are TGTGCCAGCAGCTTAGTGGTGGGAGGCTCTGGGGCCAACGTCCTGACTTTC. Its protein is CASSLVVGGSGANVLTF.

The CDR3 nucleotides read TGCAGTGCTACCCGGGCCCCCCAGAATGAGCAGTTCTTC. Protein product: CSATRAPQNEQFF. The V call is TRBV20-1, the J call TRBJ2-1, with no clear D. The CDR3 runs 13 residues. CDR1 and CDR2 (germline): DFQATT, SNEGSKA (reference sequence). V was shortened by 4 bases and J by 7 bases, with 14 bases between the two germline ends.

In its sample, this clonotype was seen once. CDR3 amino acids: CASSPLTGAAFF. As DNA, the CDR3 is TGTGCCAGCTCACCCTTAACAGGGGCTGCTTTCTTT. The chain uses TRBV18 and TRBJ1-1, with TRBD1 matching 7 bases. Germline V gene lookup returns CDR1 KGHSH and CDR2 LQKENI. The V gene end was trimmed by 3 bases and the J gene end by 11 bases; junction bases not matched to a gene: 6. The CDR3 length is 12 residues.

This rearrangement joins TRBV6-2 or TRBV6-3 to TRBJ2-4; D perhaps matches TRBD1 (6 bases). Trimming shortened V by 2 bases and J by 6 bases, and 11 bases separated the two germline ends. Germline V gives CDR1 MNHEY, CDR2 SVGEGT. The CDR3 consists of 14 residues. This CDR3 is CASSYGTGLNIQYF. The CDR3, as DNA: TGTGCCAGCAGTTACGGTACAGGGTTAAACATTCAGTACTTC.

The V gene is TRBV7-2, the J gene TRBJ2-2; TRBD2 might be the D (6 bases). Germline V gene lookup returns CDR1 SGHTA and CDR2 FQGNSA. Trimming took 1 base from V and 5 from J, leaving 14 bases between them. This CDR3 region has 16 residues. The CDR3 here is CASSLGTTPVTGELFF. The CDR3 DNA reads as TGTGCCAGCAGCTTAGGGACTACCCCTGTTACCGGGGAGCTGTTTTTT.

V gene TRBV7-8 combines with J gene TRBJ2-1; 9 nucleotides agree with TRBD2. Germline V CDR1 and CDR2: SGHVS, FQNEAQ. V was clipped by 5 bases and J by 5 bases; unmatched bases: 10. CDR3 size: 16 residues. As DNA, the CDR3 is TGTGCCAGCAGCGCAAGACCGGGACTAGCCAACAATGAGCAGTTCTTC. This codes for CASSARPGLANNEQFF. The full variable domain, with the rest looked up from reference TRBV7-8 and TRBJ2-1, is GAGVSQSPRYKVAKRGQDVALRCDPISGHVSLFWYQQALGQGPEFLTYFQNEAQLDKSGLPSDRFFAERPEGSVSTLKIQRTQQEDSAVYLCASSARPGLANNEQFFGPGTRLTVL.

The chain joins TRBV28 to TRBJ2-1, with TRBD2 identical over 8 bases. This CDR3 is 15 amino acids long. With V trimmed by 5 bases and J by 2 bases, 5 bases remained unmatched. Germline CDR1 MDHEN, CDR2 SYDVKM. CDR3 protein: CASSTASGPYNEQFF. The CDR3 bases are TGTGCCAGCAGTACAGCTAGCGGGCCCTACAATGAGCAGTTCTTC.

With regard to this clonotype: Given a much more abundant clone one base away, this may be a read error. The chain is built from TRBV11-2 and TRBJ2-7, with 9 bases lining up with TRBD1. CDR3 size: 14 residues. CDR1 and CDR2 (germline): SGHAT, FQNNGV. The CDR3 loop is CASSFGTGSYVQYF. The DNA of the CDR3 is TGTGCCAGCAGCTTCGGGACAGGGTCCTACGTGCAGTACTTC.

There are many counts of this clonotype. The rearrangement uses TRBV24-1 and TRBJ2-3; TRBD2 is a possible D gene (6 bases). The V and J ends lost 1 base and 2 bases respectively, with 9 bases between them. Germline V gene lookup returns CDR1 KGHDR and CDR2 SFDVKD. The CDR3 covers 15 residues. CDR3 region: CATSDFGGPTDTQYF. In DNA form, the CDR3 reads TGTGCCACCAGTGATTTCGGAGGGCCCACAGATACGCAGTATTTT.

This chain connects TRBV6-6 to TRBJ2-3, with 9 bases lining up with TRBD1. CDR1 and CDR2 from the germline V gene are MNHNY and SVGAGI (reference sequence). The CDR3 runs 16 residues. CDR3 DNA: TGTGCGACGGGACAGGGAGGGACTTCTAGCACAGATACGCAGTATTTT. This encodes CATGQGGTSSTDTQYF.

Ten or more counts support this clonotype. The V call is TRBV12-3 or TRBV12-4, the J call TRBJ2-3, with D possibly being TRBD1 (5 bases). Trimming shortened V by 1 base and J by 2 bases, and 10 bases separated the two germline ends. The CDR3 has 15 amino acids. CDR3 in amino acids: CASSLGWGTTDTQYF. Here the CDR3 DNA reads TGTGCCAGCAGTTTAGGGTGGGGCACCACAGATACGCAGTATTTT.